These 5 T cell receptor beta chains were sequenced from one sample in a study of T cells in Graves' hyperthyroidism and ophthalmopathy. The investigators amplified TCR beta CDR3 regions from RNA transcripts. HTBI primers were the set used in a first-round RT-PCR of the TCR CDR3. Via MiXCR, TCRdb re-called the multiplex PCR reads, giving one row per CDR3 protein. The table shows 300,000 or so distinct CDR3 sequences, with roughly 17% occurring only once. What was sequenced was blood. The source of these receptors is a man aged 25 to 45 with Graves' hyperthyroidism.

CDR3 in amino acids: CSARDRRGQTGELFF. CDR3 nucleotides: TGCAGTGCTAGAGATCGACGGGGGCAAACGGGGGAGCTGTTTTTT. The chain couples TRBV20-1 to TRBJ2-2, with D perhaps matching TRBD1 or TRBD2 (6 bases each). This CDR3 is 15 amino acids long. The germline CDR1 and CDR2 sequences are DFQATT and SNEGSKA (reference sequence). Trimming removed 0 bases at V and 8 bases at J, with 16 bases between.

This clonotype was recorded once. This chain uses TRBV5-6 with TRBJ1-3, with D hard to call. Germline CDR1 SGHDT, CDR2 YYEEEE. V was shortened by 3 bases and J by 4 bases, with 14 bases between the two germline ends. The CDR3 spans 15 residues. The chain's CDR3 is CASSYHGGGGNTIYF. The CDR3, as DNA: TGTGCCAGCAGCTACCACGGAGGAGGGGGAAACACCATATATTTT.

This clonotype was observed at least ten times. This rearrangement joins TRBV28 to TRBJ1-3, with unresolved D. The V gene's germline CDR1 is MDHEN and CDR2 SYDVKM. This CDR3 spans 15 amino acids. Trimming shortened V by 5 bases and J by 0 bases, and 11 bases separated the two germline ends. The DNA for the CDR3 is TGTGCCAGCAGTGAGGGTGGGAGCTCTGGAAACACCATATATTTT. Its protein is CASSEGGSSGNTIYF.

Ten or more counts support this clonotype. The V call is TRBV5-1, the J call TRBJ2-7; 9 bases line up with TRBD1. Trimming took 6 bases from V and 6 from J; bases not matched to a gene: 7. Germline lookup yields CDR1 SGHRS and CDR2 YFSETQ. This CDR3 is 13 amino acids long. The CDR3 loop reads CASNRGREVEQYF. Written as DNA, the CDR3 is TGCGCCAGCAACAGGGGGCGTGAAGTCGAGCAGTACTTC.

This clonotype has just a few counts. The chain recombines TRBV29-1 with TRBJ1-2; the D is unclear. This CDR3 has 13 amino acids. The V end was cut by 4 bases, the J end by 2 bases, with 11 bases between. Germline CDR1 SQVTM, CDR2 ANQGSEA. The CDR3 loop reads CSVGIMVNYGYTF. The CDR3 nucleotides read TGCAGCGTTGGTATTATGGTGAACTATGGCTACACCTTC.